This entry lists 25 T cell receptor beta chains sequenced from one sample in a study of OX40 agonist ivuxolimab in advanced cancers. Some clones are missing from TCRdb's copy, which holds only in-frame ones; the method was immunoSEQ multiplex PCR. Here the sample spans about 62,000 clones, 85% being singletons. Sequenced here: CD4+ or CD8+ T cells sorted from blood, sampled in a trial of the OX40 agonist ivuxolimab. These TCRs come from an adult with an advanced solid tumor such as melanoma, head and neck, liver or kidney cancer.

The CDR3 sequence is CASRQGGVQETQYF. The CDR3 DNA reads as TGTGCCAGCCGGCAGGGAGGGGTCCAAGAGACCCAGTACTTC. J is TRBJ2-5 and V is TRBV18; 7 bases match TRBD2. CDR1 and CDR2 from the germline V gene are KGHSH and LQKENI. V lost 8 bases and J lost 1; bases outside the gene matches: 7. This CDR3 has 14 amino acids.

The chain uses TRBV6-1 and TRBJ2-7; 9 bases agree with TRBD1. After removal of 6 bases from V and 9 bases from J, the junction contained 6 bases not matched to a gene. CDR3 length: 12 amino acids. The germline gives CDR1 MNHNS, CDR2 SASEGT. CDR3 region: CASRGQGRGQYF. The CDR3 DNA follows: TGTGCCAGCAGGGGACAGGGCAGGGGGCAGTACTTC.

This rearrangement joins TRBV10-3 to TRBJ1-1; 11 positions agree with TRBD1. CDR3 length: 16 residues. V trimming: 3 bases; J trimming: 0 bases; junction bases outside the gene matches: 3. Germline V gene sequence: CDR1 ENHRY, CDR2 SYGVKD. This CDR3 is CAISEGQGAVNTEAFF. DNA of the CDR3: TGTGCCATCAGTGAAGGACAGGGGGCAGTGAACACTGAAGCTTTCTTT.

The count of this clone is one. CDR3 bases: TGCGCCAGCAGCCAAGATGGAGGGGGCGGCTCCTACCAAGAGACCCAGTACTTC. Translated, it gives CASSQDGGGGSYQETQYF. The chain recombines TRBV4-1 with TRBJ2-5, with TRBD1 as a possible D gene (7 bases). The CDR3 is 18 amino acids. The germline V gene has CDR1 MGHRA and CDR2 YSYEKL. The V end was cut by 0 bases, the J end by 0 bases, with 17 bases between.

V and J are TRBV4-1 and TRBJ1-4, with 9 bases lining up with TRBD1. V trimming: 0 bases; J trimming: 8 bases; junction bases outside the gene matches: 10. Germline V CDR1 and CDR2: MGHRA, YSYEKL. This CDR3 contains 17 residues. In DNA form, the CDR3 reads TGCGCCAGCAGCCAAGAATGGGGACAGGGTCTCCAGGAAAAACTGTTTTTT. The encoded protein is CASSQEWGQGLQEKLFF.

The genes are TRBV9 and TRBJ2-2, with TRBD2 as a possible D gene (6 bases). The length of the CDR3 is 16 residues. The germline CDR1 and CDR2 sequences are SGDLS and YYNGEE. V shed 4 bases and J shed 7 bases, with 20 bases lying between them. The CDR3 reads CASSPRQAGGGGELFF. In nucleotides, the CDR3 is TGTGCCAGCAGCCCCCGCCAGGCCGGGGGTGGCGGGGAGCTGTTTTTT.

The CDR3 nucleotides read TGCAGTGCTAGAGACTTTGAGCAGTACTTC. This gives the protein CSARDFEQYF. The rearrangement uses TRBV20-1 and TRBJ2-5; no reliable D call. The CDR3 runs 10 residues. V shed 0 bases and J shed 11 bases, with 7 bases lying between them. Germline V lookup: CDR1 DFQATT, CDR2 SNEGSKA (reference sequence).

The rearrangement uses TRBV9 and TRBJ2-2; D gene uncertain. The germline V gene has CDR1 SGDLS and CDR2 YYNGEE. The CDR3 is made up of 15 amino acids. The ends were cut back, 0 bases at V and 2 bases at J, with 8 bases in the middle. CDR3 amino acids: CASSVASFNTGELFF. DNA of the CDR3: TGTGCCAGCAGCGTAGCCAGCTTCAACACCGGGGAGCTGTTTTTT.

The chain couples TRBV27 to TRBJ1-2; no firm D call. V dropped 5 bases and J dropped 8 bases, with 0 bases sitting between them. Germline V gene lookup returns CDR1 MNHEY and CDR2 SMNVEV (reference sequence). CDR3 length: 8 residues. This CDR3 reads CASSGYTF. CDR3 nucleotides: TGTGCCAGCAGTGGCTACACCTTC.

This rearrangement joins TRBV19 to TRBJ2-5; tentative D call: TRBD1 (6 bases). Trimming shortened V by 0 bases and J by 3 bases, and 8 bases separated the two germline ends. Per germline, CDR1 LNHDA and CDR2 SQIVND (reference sequence). CDR3 size: 14 residues. The CDR3 region has the DNA TGTGCCAGTAGTATAGAGGCAGGGGAAGAGACCCAGTACTTC. Encoded protein: CASSIEAGEETQYF. Full variable domain (remainder filled in from reference TRBV19 and TRBJ2-5): DGGITQSPKYLFRKEGQNVTLSCEQNLNHDAMYWYRQDPGQGLRLIYYSQIVNDFQKGDIAEGYSVSREKKESFPLTVTSAQKNPTAFYLCASSIEAGEETQYFGPGTRLLVL.

This clone was found once. The V gene is TRBV18, the J gene TRBJ2-3; perhaps TRBD1 as D (6 bases). V gave up 2 bases and J gave up 6 bases, with 15 bases separating them. The CDR3 covers 15 residues. Germline V gene sequence: CDR1 KGHSH, CDR2 LQKENI. CDR3 coding DNA: TGTGCCAGCTCACCAAGTCAGGGGCCCCCCGATACGCAGTATTTT. Translating gives CASSPSQGPPDTQYF.

V gene TRBV11-2 combines with J gene TRBJ1-2; 7 bases are shared with TRBD1. This CDR3 region has 14 residues. From germline, CDR1 is SGHAT and CDR2 FQNNGV. Trimming at V came to 1 base and at J to 8 bases, leaving 7 bases not matched to a gene. CDR3 amino acids: CASSLAETGRGYTF. DNA of the CDR3: TGTGCCAGCAGCTTAGCGGAGACAGGGAGGGGCTACACCTTC.

J is TRBJ1-5 and V is TRBV6-5, with 8 bases fitting TRBD1. This CDR3 is 16 amino acids long. Germline CDR1 MNHEY, CDR2 SVGAGI. Trimming cost V 0 bases and J 4 bases; bases outside gene matches: 5. The CDR3, as DNA: TGTGCCAGCAGTTACTCGGCAGGGGGCTGGAATCAGCCCCAGCATTTT. Its translation: CASSYSAGGWNQPQHF.

V is TRBV6-5 and J is TRBJ1-2; 7 bases line up with TRBD1. Looked up from germline, CDR1 is MNHEY and CDR2 is SVGAGI. V shed 6 bases and J 7 bases; nucleotides not matched to a gene: 5. The CDR3 is made up of 12 amino acids. CDR3 nucleotides: TGTGCCAGCAGACGGACAGGCCTTGGCTACACCTTC. Translating gives CASRRTGLGYTF.

The V and J genes are TRBV6-5 and TRBJ2-3; 13 nucleotides agree with TRBD2. From germline, CDR1 is MNHEY and CDR2 SVGAGI. The CDR3 runs to 15 residues. The trim removed 2 bases at V and 5 bases at J, leaving 1 base unmatched. The CDR3 here is CASSYTSGRGDTQYF. CDR3 sequence (DNA): TGTGCCAGCAGTTACACTAGCGGGAGGGGAGATACGCAGTATTTT.

The chain employs TRBV6-1 and TRBJ1-4; no clear D. The germline V and J ends were trimmed by 0 bases and 10 bases, with 21 bases remaining between them. Germline V gives CDR1 MNHNS, CDR2 SASEGT. The CDR3 has 17 residues. In DNA, the CDR3 is TGTGCCAGCAGTGAAGCGATTCTCGCCCCCCAGCGGGGAAAACTGTTTTTT. It specifies CASSEAILAPQRGKLFF.

The J gene is TRBJ1-2, the V gene TRBV4-1, with TRBD1 matching over 9 bases. This CDR3 region has 16 residues. Germline assignment: CDR1 MGHRA and CDR2 YSYEKL. Trimming at V came to 0 bases and at J to 4 bases, leaving 6 bases not matched to a gene. CDR3 nucleotides: TGCGCCAGCAGCCAAGATGTGGACAGGGGCCGCTATGGCTACACCTTC. This gives the protein CASSQDVDRGRYGYTF.

The chain uses TRBV13 and TRBJ2-7, with 10 bases matching TRBD2. The length of the CDR3 is 14 residues. V shed 5 bases and J 5 bases; nucleotides not matched to a gene: 6. Germline CDR1 reads PRHDT; CDR2 reads FYEKMQ (reference sequence). This CDR3 reads CASSSSGGINEQYF. DNA of the CDR3: TGTGCCAGCAGCAGTAGCGGGGGGATTAACGAGCAGTACTTC.

The V call is TRBV29-1, the J call TRBJ1-1; TRBD1 is a possible D gene (5 bases). The CDR3 contains 12 residues. From germline, CDR1 is SQVTM and CDR2 ANQGSEA. The V end was cut by 6 bases, the J end by 4 bases, with 12 bases between. The CDR3 DNA reads as TGCAGCGTCCGATGGGGGGGCACTGAAGCTTTCTTT. Its translation is CSVRWGGTEAFF.

This sequence joins TRBV27 and TRBJ2-2; no clear D. The CDR3 length is 13 residues. The germline V gene encodes CDR1 MNHEY and CDR2 SMNVEV (reference sequence). The V and J ends lost 6 bases and 0 bases respectively, with 5 bases between them. CDR3 DNA: TGTGCCAGCAGACCCGCGAACACCGGGGAGCTGTTTTTT. It codes for CASRPANTGELFF.

This sequence joins TRBV29-1 and TRBJ1-2; D is unclear. The CDR3 covers 13 residues. Trimming left V 3 bases short and J 4 bases short, with 12 bases between. Germline-derived CDR1 and CDR2 are SQVTM and ANQGSEA. The CDR3 loop reads CSVEAGDGYGYTF. CDR3 bases: TGCAGCGTTGAGGCTGGCGACGGCTATGGCTACACCTTC.

This clone is medium-sized (0.01 to 0.1%) within its sample. This chain connects TRBV6-6 to TRBJ2-5, with 7 bases identical to TRBD2. V lost 9 bases to trimming and J lost 0 bases; unmatched junction nucleotides: 13. Looked up from germline, CDR1 is MNHNY and CDR2 is SVGAGI (reference sequence). The CDR3 is 16 amino acids. The CDR3 nucleotides are TGTGCCAGTTCCACGGGGCTAGCGGCCTACCAAGAGACCCAGTACTTC. It encodes CASSTGLAAYQETQYF.

The chain links TRBV7-8 to TRBJ1-3; D not resolved. The germline CDR1 and CDR2 sequences are SGHVS and FQNEAQ. The CDR3 runs to 15 residues. With 2 bases removed from V and 0 bases from J, the gap between germline ends came to 8 bases. The CDR3 DNA reads as TGTGCCAGCAGCTTAACAGCCTTCTCTGGAAACACCATATATTTT. Protein: CASSLTAFSGNTIYF. Full variable domain (rest looked up from reference TRBV7-8 and TRBJ1-3): GAGVSQSPRYKVAKRGQDVALRCDPISGHVSLFWYQQALGQGPEFLTYFQNEAQLDKSGLPSDRFFAERPEGSVSTLKIQRTQQEDSAVYLCASSLTAFSGNTIYFGEGSWLTVV.

The V gene is TRBV27, the J gene TRBJ1-1; TRBD1 matches 9 bases. Germline-derived CDR1 and CDR2 are MNHEY and SMNVEV (reference sequence). The J segment lost 7 bases and the V segment lost 5 bases, leaving 8 bases of the junction unmatched. The CDR3 contains 14 residues. The CDR3 loop reads CASSLLTGGGEAFF. DNA of the CDR3: TGTGCCAGCAGTCTCCTGACAGGGGGAGGTGAAGCTTTCTTT.

This clone occurred once. The chain carries TRBV9 and TRBJ1-5, with TRBD1 matching over 8 bases. CDR3 size: 15 residues. After removal of 4 bases from V and 5 bases from J, the junction contained 8 bases not matched to a gene. CDR1 and CDR2 (germline): SGDLS, YYNGEE. The CDR3 DNA reads TGTGCCAGCAGCCCCGGGACAGGAGCCGATCAGCCCCAGCATTTT. Translated: CASSPGTGADQPQHF.